The sequence of this T cell receptor (beta chain) was determined in a study of blood T cell repertoires in COVID-19. Background on the study: The samples span acute and convalescent COVID-19 from the United States, Italy and Spain.

From germline, CDR1 is LGHDT and CDR2 YNNKEL (reference sequence). V lost 1 base and J lost 2, with 9 bases in between. This CDR3 has 15 residues. The authors' processing: Reference gene primers were amplified, and this amplification served to estimate nucleated cell counts. Using immunoSEQ multiplex PCR, the repertoire was profiled, and TCRdb retains in-frame clones only, with some absent. V and J calls and clone size are given by that table; D and trimming were obtained from the DNA. Of 140,000 to 150,000 clones in the sample, roughly 87% were seen once. V is TRBV3-1 (or the pseudogene TRBV3-2) and J is TRBJ1-5; TRBD1 is a possible D gene (6 bases). Source material: peripheral blood. The source of this sequence is a human donor in a cohort sampled during active COVID-19. The CDR3 is CASSQGGGGNQPQHF. CDR3 sequence (DNA): TGTGCCAGCAGCCAAGGGGGGGGCGGCAATCAGCCCCAGCATTTT.